This T cell receptor beta chain comes out of a study of blood T cell repertoires in COVID-19. Turning to the study itself: Sites in the United States, Italy and Spain provided acute and convalescent COVID-19 samples. The analysed material was cDNA or gDNA that came from T cells, B-cell-depleted T cells, or PBMCs.

A few counts support this clone. From germline, CDR1 is MNHEY and CDR2 SMNVEV (reference sequence). V dropped 4 bases and J dropped 4 bases, with 14 bases sitting between them. This CDR3 is 14 amino acids long. Original analysis: It was from reference gene primer amplification that nucleated cell counts were estimated. Clones were read by immunoSEQ multiplex PCR, and TCRdb kept only the in-frame ones, dropping some. For V, J and clone size, that table is used; D and trimming come from the DNA. The sample records a few hundred thousand clones, around 91% being singletons. Those enrolled, adults aged roughly 18 to 90 years, came from 20 to 25 US areas.

The material sequenced was PBMCs or T cells enriched from blood (not recorded which). This TCR was recovered from a man younger than 45 who had been exposed to COVID-19. This sequence joins TRBV27 and TRBJ2-7; no reliable D call. The CDR3 DNA follows: TGTGCCAGCAGTTACAGTAACAGCCTATACGAGCAGTACTTC. Protein product: CASSYSNSLYEQYF.